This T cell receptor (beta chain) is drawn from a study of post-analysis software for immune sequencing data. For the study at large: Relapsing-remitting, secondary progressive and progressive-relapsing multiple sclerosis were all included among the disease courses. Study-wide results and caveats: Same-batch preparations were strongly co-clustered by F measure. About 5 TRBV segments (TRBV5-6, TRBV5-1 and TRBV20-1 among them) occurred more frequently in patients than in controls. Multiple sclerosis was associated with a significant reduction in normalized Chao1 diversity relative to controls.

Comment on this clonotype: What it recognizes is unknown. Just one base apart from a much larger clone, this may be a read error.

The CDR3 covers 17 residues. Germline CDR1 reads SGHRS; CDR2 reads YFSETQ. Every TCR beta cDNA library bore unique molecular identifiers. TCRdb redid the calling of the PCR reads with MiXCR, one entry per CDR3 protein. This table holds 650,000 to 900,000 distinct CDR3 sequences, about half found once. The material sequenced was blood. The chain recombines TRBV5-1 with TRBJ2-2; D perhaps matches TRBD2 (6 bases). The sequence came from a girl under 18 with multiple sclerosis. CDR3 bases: TGCGCCAGCAGCTACCGGACTAACCCCACGAACATCGGGGAGCTGTTTTTT. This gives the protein CASSYRTNPTNIGELFF. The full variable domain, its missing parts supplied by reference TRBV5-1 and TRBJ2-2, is KAGVTQTPRYLIKTRGQQVTLSCSPISGHRSVSWYQQTPGQGLQFLFEYFSETQRNKGNFPGRFSGRQFSNSRSEMNVSTLELGDSALYLCASSYRTNPTNIGELFFGEGSRLTVL.